This T cell receptor beta chain originates from a study of blood T cells in healthy people across ages. Donors ranged from roughly 6 to 90 years old and were healthy Caucasians in Russia. Sample-barcoded 5' priming and a J-beta primer mix drove a second PCR of about 6 to 12 cycles. TCRdb itself ran the 5' RACE reads through MiXCR, one entry per CDR3 protein. The table has some 1,500,000 distinct CDR3 sequences, less than 45% seen once. The length of the CDR3 is 15 residues. The V end was cut by 1 base, the J end by 4 bases, with 8 bases between. Germline lookup yields CDR1 MDHEN and CDR2 SYDVKM. The sequence was obtained from a woman younger than 35 in good health. The chain has TRBV28 and TRBJ2-6; D is possibly TRBD1 (5 bases). The sequenced material came from blood. The CDR3 sequence is CASSLYGQGANVLTF. In DNA, the CDR3 is TGTGCCAGCAGTTTATACGGACAAGGGGCCAACGTCCTGACTTTC.